The 4 T cell receptor beta chains listed next were all sequenced from one sample in a study of preoperative IRX-2 immunotherapy in early breast cancer. The treatment is: preoperative locoregional IRX-2 cytokine immunotherapy. Assay: immunoSEQ multiplex PCR; the TCRdb copy retains only in-frame clones and omits some. The profile shows roughly 25,000 clones, just under 80% of them singletons. Material: lymph node tissue, obtained before IRX-2 immunotherapy. These receptors were taken from a human donor with breast cancer.

The V and J genes are TRBV5-1 and TRBJ1-2; D is unresolved. Trimming cost V 4 bases and J 3 bases, with 13 bases left between them. The germline V gene has CDR1 SGHRS and CDR2 YFSETQ. The CDR3 is 14 amino acids. The CDR3 loop reads CASSLGTVDYGYTF. The CDR3 region has the DNA TGCGCCAGCAGCCTTGGTACAGTCGACTATGGCTACACCTTC.

J is TRBJ2-1 and V is TRBV6-8; D gene unclear. V shed 5 bases and J shed 7 bases, with 15 bases lying between them. Germline V gives CDR1 MNHGY, CDR2 SAAAGT. This CDR3 region has 14 residues. CDR3 residues: CASSITFTGNEQFF. Here the CDR3 DNA reads TGTGCCAGCAGTATTACGTTTACCGGGAATGAGCAGTTCTTC.

The chain uses TRBV7-8 and TRBJ1-2, with D maybe TRBD1 (5 bases). This CDR3 has 14 residues. Trimming pared 5 bases from V and 2 bases from J, leaving 12 bases between. Germline-derived CDR1 and CDR2 are SGHVS and FQNEAQ. The CDR3, as DNA: TGTGCCAGCAGCCCCGGACACAACAACTATGGCTACACCTTC. This sequence encodes CASSPGHNNYGYTF.

This clone was seen a single time. The J gene is TRBJ2-7, the V gene TRBV11-3, with TRBD1 identical over 7 bases. This CDR3 comprises 15 residues. Germline CDR1 reads SGHNT; CDR2 reads YENEEA. Trimming at V came to 4 bases and at J to 6 bases, leaving 12 bases not matched to a gene. The CDR3 sequence is CASSWTNTGVAEQYF. CDR3 DNA sequence: TGTGCCAGCAGCTGGACCAATACAGGGGTTGCCGAGCAGTACTTC.